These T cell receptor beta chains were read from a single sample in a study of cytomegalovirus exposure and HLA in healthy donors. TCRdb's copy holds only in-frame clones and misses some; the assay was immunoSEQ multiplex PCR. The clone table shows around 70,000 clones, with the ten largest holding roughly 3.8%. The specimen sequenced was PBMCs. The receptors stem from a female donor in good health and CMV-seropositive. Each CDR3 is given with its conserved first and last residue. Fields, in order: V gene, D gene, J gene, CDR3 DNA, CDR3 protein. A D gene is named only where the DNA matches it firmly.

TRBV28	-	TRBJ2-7	TGTGCCAGCGCGCACTACGAGCAGTACTTC	CASAHYEQYF
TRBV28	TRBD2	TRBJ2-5	TGTGCCAGCAGAGCGGGAGTCACCCAAGAGACCCAGTACTTC	CASRAGVTQETQYF
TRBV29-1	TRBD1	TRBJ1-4	TGCAGCGTTCGGACAGGGGGCGCGGAAAAACTGTTTTTT	CSVRTGGAEKLFF
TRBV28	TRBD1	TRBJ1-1	TGTGCCAGCAGTTTAACAGGGGGGAACACTGAAGCTTTCTTT	CASSLTGGNTEAFF
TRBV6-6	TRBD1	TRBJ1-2	TGTGCCAGCAGTGGGACAGGGGAAGACTATGGCTACACCTTC	CASSGTGEDYGYTF
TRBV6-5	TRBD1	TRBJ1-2	TGTGCCAGCAGTACCCAAGGGGGCTCGGAGGGCTACACCTTC	CASSTQGGSEGYTF
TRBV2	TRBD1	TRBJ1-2	TGTGCCACTTCGACTACTCAGGGGACAGGGGATGGCTACACCTTC	CATSTTQGTGDGYTF
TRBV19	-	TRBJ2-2	TGTGCCAGTCGTCAGGGCAGAAACACCGGGGAGCTGTTTTTT	CASRQGRNTGELFF
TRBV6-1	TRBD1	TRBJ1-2	TGTGCCAGCTCGGGACAGGGGGTGCGGGGCTACACCTTC	CASSGQGVRGYTF
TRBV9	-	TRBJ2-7	TGTGCCAGCAGCGTAGGACCCACAGGACCCGAGCAGTACTTC	CASSVGPTGPEQYF
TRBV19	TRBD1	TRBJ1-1	TGTGCCAGTAGTGAGAACAGGGGGCGAACTGAAGCTTTCTTT	CASSENRGRTEAFF
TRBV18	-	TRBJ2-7	TGTGCCAGCTCACCCACAGACCAATACGAGCAGTACTTC	CASSPTDQYEQYF
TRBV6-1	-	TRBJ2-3	TGTGCCAGCAGTGACAGGGTAGTTACAGATACGCAGTATTTT	CASSDRVVTDTQYF
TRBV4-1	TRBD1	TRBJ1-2	TGCGCCAGCAGCCAAGCGACAGGGTTTGGCTACACCTTC	CASSQATGFGYTF
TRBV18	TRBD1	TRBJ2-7	TGTGCCAGCTCCGGGACAGGGGGAACCTACGAGCAGTACTTC	CASSGTGGTYEQYF
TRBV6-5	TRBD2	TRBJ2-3	TGTGCCAGCAGTTACAGCGGGGGGGCCGCAGATACGCAGTATTTT	CASSYSGGAADTQYF
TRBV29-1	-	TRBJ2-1	TGCAGCGTTGATGGGACACCCGGAGGCCATGAGCAGTTCTTC	CSVDGTPGGHEQFF
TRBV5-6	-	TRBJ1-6	TGTGCCAGCAGCTTGACAGGGCTCAAGAATTCACCCCTCCACTTT	CASSLTGLKNSPLHF
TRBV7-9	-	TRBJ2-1	TGTGCCAGCAGCTCTCTTGGGGGACTGGGTTCCTACAATGAGCAGTTCTTC	CASSSLGGLGSYNEQFF
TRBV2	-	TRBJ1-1	TGTGCCAGCACGGAGGGGCCTGGGGGGATTATGAACACTGAAGCTTTCTTT	CASTEGPGGIMNTEAFF
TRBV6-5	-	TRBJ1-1	TGTGCCAGCAGTTCCGGCGGCCATGTCGGCACTGAAGCTTTCTTT	CASSSGGHVGTEAFF
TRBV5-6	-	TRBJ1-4	TGTGCCAGCAGCTTAAGGCGGAGGGGTGAAAAACTGTTTTTT	CASSLRRRGEKLFF
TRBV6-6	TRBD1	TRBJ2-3	TGTGCCAGCAGTTACTTGGGAGTACGGGGACAGGGGCAGTATTTT	CASSYLGVRGQGQYF
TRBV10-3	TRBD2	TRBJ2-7	TGTGCCATCAGTGACCAGCGGGAGTCCCAAAGTCGCGAGCAGTACTTC	CAISDQRESQSREQYF
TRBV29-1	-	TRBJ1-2	TGCAGCGTTGTGAGGGTCGGGAGCTATGGCTACACCTTC	CSVVRVGSYGYTF
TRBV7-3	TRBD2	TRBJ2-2	TGTGCCAGCAGCTCCCTCGCCGGTGCGGGGGGTGCCGGGGAGCTGTTTTTT	CASSSLAGAGGAGELFF
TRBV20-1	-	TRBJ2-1	TGCAGTGCTCCTCAGGCCGGGGGGCTCTTC	CSAPQAGGLF
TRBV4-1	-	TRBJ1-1	TGCGCCAGCAGCCAGAAAGAACTAACTGAAGCTTTCTTT	CASSQKELTEAFF
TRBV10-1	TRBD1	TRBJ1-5	TGCGCCAGCTTGGCATTCCGGACAGGGCCTTTTTATAGCAATCAGCCCCAGCATTTT	CASLAFRTGPFYSNQPQHF
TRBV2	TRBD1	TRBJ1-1	TGTGCCAGCAACCGGGGACAGATAAACACTGAAGCTTTCTTT	CASNRGQINTEAFF
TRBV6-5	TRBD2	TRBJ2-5	TGTGCCAGCAGTTTCCAAGCGGGAGATGGGGAGACCCAGTACTTC	CASSFQAGDGETQYF
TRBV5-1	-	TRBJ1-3	TGCGCCAGCAGATACGACAGAGGCCCTGGAAACACCATATATTTT	CASRYDRGPGNTIYF
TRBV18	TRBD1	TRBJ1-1	TGTGCCAGCTCACCACGAACAGGGGGGAACACTGAAGCTTTCTTT	CASSPRTGGNTEAFF
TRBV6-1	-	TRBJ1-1	TGTGCCAGCAGGCCAGGGTTGTGGGACACTGAAGATTTCTTT	CASRPGLWDTEDFF
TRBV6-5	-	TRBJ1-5	TGTGCCAGCAGTTCCTACTCCTACCTCAATCAGCCCCAGCATTTT	CASSSYSYLNQPQHF
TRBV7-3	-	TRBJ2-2	TGTGCCAGCAGCTTAAGCAGGGGAGAGCTGTTTTTT	CASSLSRGELFF
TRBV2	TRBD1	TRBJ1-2	TGTGCCAGCAGTGGCACGGGACAGGGCGGTGGCTACACCTTC	CASSGTGQGGGYTF
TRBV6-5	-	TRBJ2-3	TGTGCCAGCAAGCCGGGACTTAGCACAGATACGCAGTATTTT	CASKPGLSTDTQYF
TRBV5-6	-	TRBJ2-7	TGTGCCAGCAGCTTGGCGTACGAGCAGTACTTC	CASSLAYEQYF
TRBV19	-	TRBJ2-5	TGTGCCAGTACCAGAAGAGCAGGGGAAGAGACCCAGTACTTC	CASTRRAGEETQYF
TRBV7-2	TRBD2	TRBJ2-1	TGTGCCAGCAGCTTTGCGGGAGAAGACAATGAGCAGTTCTTC	CASSFAGEDNEQFF
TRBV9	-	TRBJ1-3	TGTGCCAGCAGCGTAGGCGAAATCTCTGGAAACACCATATATTTT	CASSVGEISGNTIYF
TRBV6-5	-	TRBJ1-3	TGTGCCAGCAGTTACTCGTACAGCTCTGGAAACACCATATATTTT	CASSYSYSSGNTIYF
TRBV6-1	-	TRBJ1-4	TGTGCCAGCAGTGGACAGATTAATGAAAAACTGTTTTTT	CASSGQINEKLFF
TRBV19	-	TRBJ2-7	TGTGCCAGTAGTACCCCAATGGACAGCAGCGAGCAGTACTTC	CASSTPMDSSEQYF
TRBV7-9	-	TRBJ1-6	TGTGCCAGCAGCTTAGTTTCGGTCAATTCACCCCTCCACTTT	CASSLVSVNSPLHF
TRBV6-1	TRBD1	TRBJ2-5	TGTGCCACAGGGACAGGGGGGTACCAAGAGACCCAGTACTTC	CATGTGGYQETQYF
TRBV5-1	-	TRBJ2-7	TGCGCCAGCAGCTTGGCCCTAGCGACCGAAGGATACGAGCAGTACTTC	CASSLALATEGYEQYF
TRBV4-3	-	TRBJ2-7	TGCGCCAGCAGCCAAGGGGGAGCAGGGGTGAAACGGGAGCAGTACTTC	CASSQGGAGVKREQYF
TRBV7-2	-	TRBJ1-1	TGTGCCAGCAGACGTACTCAATACAGGGCCACTGAAGCTTTCTTT	CASRRTQYRATEAFF
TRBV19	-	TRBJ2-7	TGTGCCACCCCGAGTCTTTCCTACGAGCAGTACTTC	CATPSLSYEQYF
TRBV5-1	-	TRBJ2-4	TGCGCCAGCAGCTTGGTTGCAGGGTCATTGTTGCACTTC	CASSLVAGSLLHF
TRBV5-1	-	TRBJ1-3	TGCGCCAGCAGCCTAGGTAGGACTGGAAACACCATATATTTT	CASSLGRTGNTIYF
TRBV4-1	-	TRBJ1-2	TGCGCCAGCGCAAAGGTCCTGACACAGGGCTACACCTTC	CASAKVLTQGYTF
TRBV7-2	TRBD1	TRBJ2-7	TGTGCCAGCAGCCATACAGGGGGCGGGGATGAGCAGTACTTC	CASSHTGGGDEQYF
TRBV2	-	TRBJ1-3	TGTGCCACCCCGGACTCCAAGAGAAACACCATATATTTT	CATPDSKRNTIYF
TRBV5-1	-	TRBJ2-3	TGCGCCAGCAGCCCCCTATCGACAGATACGCAGTATTTT	CASSPLSTDTQYF
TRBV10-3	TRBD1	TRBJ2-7	TGTGCCATCAGTGAGCCTCGACAGGGTAGCTACGAGCAGTACTTC	CAISEPRQGSYEQYF
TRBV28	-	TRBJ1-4	TGTGCCAGCAGTTTACAGGGGCAGGGCGAAAAACTGTTTTTT	CASSLQGQGEKLFF